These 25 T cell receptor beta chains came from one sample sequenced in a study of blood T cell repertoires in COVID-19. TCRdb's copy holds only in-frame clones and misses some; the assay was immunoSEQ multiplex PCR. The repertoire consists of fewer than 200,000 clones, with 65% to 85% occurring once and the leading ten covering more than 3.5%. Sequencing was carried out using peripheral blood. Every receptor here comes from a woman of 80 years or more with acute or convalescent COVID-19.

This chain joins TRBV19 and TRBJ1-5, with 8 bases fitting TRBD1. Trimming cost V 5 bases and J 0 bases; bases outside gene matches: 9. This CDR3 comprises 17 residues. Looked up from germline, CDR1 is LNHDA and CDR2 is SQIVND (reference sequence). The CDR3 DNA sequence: TGTGCCAGTAGTCTTCAGGGGACAGGCTATAGCAATCAGCCCCAGCATTTT. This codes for CASSLQGTGYSNQPQHF.

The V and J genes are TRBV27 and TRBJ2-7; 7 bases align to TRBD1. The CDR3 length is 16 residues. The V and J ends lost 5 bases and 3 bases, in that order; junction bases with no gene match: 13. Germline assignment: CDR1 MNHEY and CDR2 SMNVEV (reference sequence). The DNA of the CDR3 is TGTGCCAGCAGTCCCACCGGGGACAGACGTAACTACGAGCAGTACTTC. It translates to CASSPTGDRRNYEQYF.

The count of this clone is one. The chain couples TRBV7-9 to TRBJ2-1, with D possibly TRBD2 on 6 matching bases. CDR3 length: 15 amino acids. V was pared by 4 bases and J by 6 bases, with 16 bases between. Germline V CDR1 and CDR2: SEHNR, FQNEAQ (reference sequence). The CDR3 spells CASSSQPGGVNEQFF. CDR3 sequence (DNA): TGTGCCAGCAGCTCCCAGCCTGGCGGGGTCAATGAGCAGTTCTTC.

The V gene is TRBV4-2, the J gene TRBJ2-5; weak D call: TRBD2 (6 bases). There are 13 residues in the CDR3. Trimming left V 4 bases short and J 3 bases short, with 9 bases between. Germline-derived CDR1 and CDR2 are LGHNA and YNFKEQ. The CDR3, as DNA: TGTGCCAGCAGCCTGGGACTTAAAGAGACCCAGTACTTC. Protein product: CASSLGLKETQYF.

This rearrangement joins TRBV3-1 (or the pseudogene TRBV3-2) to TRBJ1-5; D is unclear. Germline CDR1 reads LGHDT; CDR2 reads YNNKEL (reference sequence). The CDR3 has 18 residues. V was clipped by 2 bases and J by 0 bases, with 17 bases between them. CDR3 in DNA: TGTGCCAGCAGCCAACTGTGTGCTAGACGGTATAGCAATCAGCCCCAGCATTTT. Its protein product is CASSQLCARRYSNQPQHF.

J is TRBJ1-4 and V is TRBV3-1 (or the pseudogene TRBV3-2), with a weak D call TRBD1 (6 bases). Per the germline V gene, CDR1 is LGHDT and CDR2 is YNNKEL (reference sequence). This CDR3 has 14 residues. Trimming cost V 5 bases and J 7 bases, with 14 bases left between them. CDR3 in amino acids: CASSSTGMGEKLFF. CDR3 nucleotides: TGTGCCAGCAGCTCTACAGGGATGGGTGAAAAACTGTTTTTT.

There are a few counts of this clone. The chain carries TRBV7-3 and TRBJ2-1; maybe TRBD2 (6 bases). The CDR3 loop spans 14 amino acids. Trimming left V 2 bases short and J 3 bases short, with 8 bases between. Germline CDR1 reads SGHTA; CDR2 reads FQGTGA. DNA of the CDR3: TGTGCCAGCAGCTTAGATAGCGGCTACAATGAGCAGTTCTTC. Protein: CASSLDSGYNEQFF.

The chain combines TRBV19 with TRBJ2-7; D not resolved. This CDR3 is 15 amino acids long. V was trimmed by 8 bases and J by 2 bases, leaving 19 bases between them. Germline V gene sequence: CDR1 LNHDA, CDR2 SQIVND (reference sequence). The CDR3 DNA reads TGTGCCAGTTCCCCCCCATCTAGTGCCGCCTACGAGCAGTACTTC. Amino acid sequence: CASSPPSSAAYEQYF.

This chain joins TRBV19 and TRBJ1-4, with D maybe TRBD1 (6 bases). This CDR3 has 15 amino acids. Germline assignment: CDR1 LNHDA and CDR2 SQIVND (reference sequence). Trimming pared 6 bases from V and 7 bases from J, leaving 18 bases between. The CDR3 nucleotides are TGTGCCAGTAGGAGACAGGACATTGGTATTGAAAAACTGTTTTTT. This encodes CASRRQDIGIEKLFF.

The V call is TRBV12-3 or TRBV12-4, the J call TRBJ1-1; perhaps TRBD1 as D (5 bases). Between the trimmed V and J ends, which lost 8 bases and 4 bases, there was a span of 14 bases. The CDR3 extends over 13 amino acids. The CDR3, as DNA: TGTGCCAGCTGCCCTGTAGGGGCCACTGAAGCTTTCTTT. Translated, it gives CASCPVGATEAFF.

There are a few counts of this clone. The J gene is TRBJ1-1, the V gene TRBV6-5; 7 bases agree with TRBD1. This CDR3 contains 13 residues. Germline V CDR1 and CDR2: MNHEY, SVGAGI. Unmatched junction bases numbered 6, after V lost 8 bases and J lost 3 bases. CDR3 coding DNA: TGTGCCAGCCGGTTAGACAGGGACACTGAAGCTTTCTTT. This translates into CASRLDRDTEAFF.

As DNA, the CDR3 is TGTGCCAGCAGTTCAGGGATGAACACTGAAGCTTTCTTT. It yields the protein CASSSGMNTEAFF. This chain links TRBV7-3 with TRBJ1-1; possibly TRBD1 for D (5 bases). The CDR3 spans 13 residues. Germline CDR1 and CDR2: SGHTA and FQGTGA. The V end lost 6 bases, the J end lost 0 bases, and 8 bases lay between the germline ends.

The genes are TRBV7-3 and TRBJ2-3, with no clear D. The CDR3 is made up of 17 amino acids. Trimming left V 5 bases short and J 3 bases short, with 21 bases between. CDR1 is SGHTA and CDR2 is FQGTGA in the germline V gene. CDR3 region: CASSGPFAVGWTDTQYF. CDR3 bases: TGTGCCAGCAGCGGCCCGTTCGCTGTCGGGTGGACAGATACGCAGTATTTT.

The CDR3, as DNA: TGTGCCAGCAGCTTAGCTAGCGGGGGAGTGGATACGCAGTATTTT. This sequence encodes CASSLASGGVDTQYF. V and J are TRBV7-2 and TRBJ2-3, with TRBD2 matching 9 bases. The length of the CDR3 is 15 residues. With 0 bases clipped from V and 6 bases from J, the junction kept 4 bases outside the gene matches. Germline CDR1 and CDR2: SGHTA and FQGNSA. Drawing the rest from reference TRBV7-2 and TRBJ2-3, the complete variable domain is GAGVSQSPSNKVTEKGKDVELRCDPISGHTALYWYRQSLGQGLEFLIYFQGNSAPDKSGLPSDRFSAERTGGSVSTLTIQRTQQEDSAVYLCASSLASGGVDTQYFGPGTRLTVL.

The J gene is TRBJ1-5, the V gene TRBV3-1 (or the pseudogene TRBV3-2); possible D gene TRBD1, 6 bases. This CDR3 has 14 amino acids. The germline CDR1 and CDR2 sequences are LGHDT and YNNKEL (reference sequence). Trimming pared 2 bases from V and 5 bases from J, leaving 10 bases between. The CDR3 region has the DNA TGTGCCAGCAGCCAAACAGGGATGGATCAGCCCCAGCATTTT. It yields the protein CASSQTGMDQPQHF.

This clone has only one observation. In nucleotides, the CDR3 is TGTGCCAGTAGTGTCTATCAGGGGGCAAATAGCAATCAGCCCCAGCATTTT. This encodes CASSVYQGANSNQPQHF. The gene calls are TRBV19 and TRBJ1-5; 8 bases match TRBD1. V trimming: 5 bases; J trimming: 0 bases; junction bases outside the gene matches: 9. The length of the CDR3 is 17 residues. The germline V gene has CDR1 LNHDA and CDR2 SQIVND (reference sequence).

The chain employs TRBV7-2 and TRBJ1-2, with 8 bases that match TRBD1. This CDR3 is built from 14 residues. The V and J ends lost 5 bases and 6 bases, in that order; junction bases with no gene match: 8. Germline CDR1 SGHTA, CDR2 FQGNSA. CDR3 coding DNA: TGTGCCAGCAGCCCCCAGGGGGCGGGGCATGGCTACACCTTC. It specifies CASSPQGAGHGYTF.

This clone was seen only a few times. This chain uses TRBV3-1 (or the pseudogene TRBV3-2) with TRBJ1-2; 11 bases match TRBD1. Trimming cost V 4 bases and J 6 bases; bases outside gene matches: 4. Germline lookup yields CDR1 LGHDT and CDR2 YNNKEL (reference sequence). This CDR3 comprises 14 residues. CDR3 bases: TGTGCCAGCAGCCTCCGGACAGGGGGCCATGGCTACACCTTC. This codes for CASSLRTGGHGYTF.

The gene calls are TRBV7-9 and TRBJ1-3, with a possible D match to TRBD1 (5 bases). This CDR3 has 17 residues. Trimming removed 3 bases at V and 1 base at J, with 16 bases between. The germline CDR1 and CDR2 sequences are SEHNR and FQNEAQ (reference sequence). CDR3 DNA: TGTGCCAGCAGCTTGGGGCAGACCACCTTTTCTGGAAACACCATATATTTT. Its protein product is CASSLGQTTFSGNTIYF.

The CDR3: CAWQQPPTNYGYTF. CDR3 nucleotides: TGTGCCTGGCAACAGCCACCCACGAACTATGGCTACACCTTC. The chain is built from TRBV30 and TRBJ1-2; D remains unclear. The CDR3 is 14 amino acids. Germline-derived CDR1 and CDR2 are GTSNPN and SVGIG (reference sequence). Trimming removed 5 bases at V and 2 bases at J, with 15 bases between.

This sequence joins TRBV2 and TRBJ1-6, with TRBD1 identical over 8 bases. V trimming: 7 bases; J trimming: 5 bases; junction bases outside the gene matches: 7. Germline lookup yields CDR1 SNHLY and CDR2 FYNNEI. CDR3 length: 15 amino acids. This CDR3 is CASISGGRNNSPLHF. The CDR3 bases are TGTGCCAGCATTTCAGGGGGCCGGAATAATTCACCCCTCCACTTT.

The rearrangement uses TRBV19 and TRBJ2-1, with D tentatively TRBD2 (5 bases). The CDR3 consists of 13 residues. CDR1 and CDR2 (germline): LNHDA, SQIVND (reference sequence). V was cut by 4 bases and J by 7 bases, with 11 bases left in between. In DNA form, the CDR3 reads TGTGCCAGTAGTACGACCGAGGGTAATGAGCAGTTCTTC. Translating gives CASSTTEGNEQFF.

The CDR3: CASSFSGRATDTQYF. CDR3 sequence (DNA): TGTGCCAGCAGCTTTAGCGGGAGGGCCACAGATACGCAGTATTTT. The gene calls are TRBV5-8 and TRBJ2-3; 11 bases line up with TRBD2. Germline CDR1 reads SGHTS; CDR2 reads YDEGEE. Trimming took 2 bases from V and 2 from J; bases not matched to a gene: 1. The CDR3 sequence is 15 residues long.

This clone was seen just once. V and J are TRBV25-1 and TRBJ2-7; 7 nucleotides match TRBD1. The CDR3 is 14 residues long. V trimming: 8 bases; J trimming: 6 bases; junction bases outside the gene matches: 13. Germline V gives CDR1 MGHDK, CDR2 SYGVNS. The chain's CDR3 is CASRDRVGISEQYF. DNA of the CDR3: TGTGCCAGCCGAGACAGGGTGGGGATCAGCGAGCAGTACTTC.

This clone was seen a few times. DNA for the CDR3: TGTGCCAGCAGTACAGGGGAGGATACGCAGTATTTT. As protein: CASSTGEDTQYF. V and J are TRBV12-3 or TRBV12-4 and TRBJ2-3, with 7 bases fitting TRBD1. The CDR3 has 12 amino acids. Trimming cost V 5 bases and J 6 bases; bases outside gene matches: 2.